Given below is one TCR beta chain in context. Antigen specificity is unknown. Viral peptide pool expansion of antigen-specific CD4+ T cells preceded sequencing in the ViraFEST assay. CD4+ T cell isolation took place after less than 13 days of culture. Participants completed two doses of the BNT162b2 or mRNA-1273 vaccine. At days 3 and 7, half of the medium was exchanged for IL-2 medium. Trimming removed 10 bases at V and 7 bases at J, with 14 bases between. Germline CDR1 MDHEN, CDR2 SYDVKM. The CDR3 is 13 residues long. This sample was included in a study of vaccination effects on CD4 cells after COVID-19. Study observations and caveats: Long after vaccination, the clones induced by infection and by vaccine shrank markedly in size. Convalescent patients were scarce, and early post-infection timepoints were absent.

The table came from immunoSEQ multiplex PCR; TCRdb's copy has only in-frame clones and leaves some out. The data contain 25,000 to 35,000 clones, roughly 74% of them seen just once; the ten biggest clones take up roughly 10%. The sequencing used CD4+ T cells from PBMCs cultured with HCoV-NL63 spike peptides, collected after COVID-19 vaccination. This sequence joins TRBV28 and TRBJ1-6, with D maybe TRBD1 (6 bases). The receptor's source is a human donor who received a COVID-19 vaccine. CDR3 DNA: TGTGCCACCTATTTGACAGGAAATTCACCCCTCCACTTT. Translating gives CATYLTGNSPLHF.